A selection of T cell receptor beta chains follows, all from one sample in a study of control samples from healthy donors and cancer patients. TCRdb keeps only in-frame clones here, not all; method: immunoSEQ multiplex PCR. The repertoire holds roughly 150,000 clones, with roughly 93% as singletons. The specimen sequenced was blood. These receptors all stem from a man aged 18 to 30 in good health. The conserved cysteine and the conserved F or W are not part of the CDR3 here. The order of the fields is V gene, clone size, J gene, CDR3 protein. Only part of the rows carry a size: once, few, many, or a class if the clone is expanded.

>TRBV19|-|TRBJ1-1
ASSVRDRNTEAF
>TRBV7-9|once|TRBJ1-1
ASSLLGQGLTEAF
>TRBV29-1|-|TRBJ1-1
SAVRQGAVNTEAF
>TRBV10-3|once|TRBJ2-2
AITSGTNTGELF
>TRBV5-1|-|TRBJ2-7
ASMRDRGSYEQY
>TRBV2|-|TRBJ1-1
ASRDEDFARQGANTEAF
>TRBV5-4|once|TRBJ2-7
ASSSRVGQGEYEQY
>TRBV30|once|TRBJ2-7
ACLGTSGVEQY
>TRBV29-1|-|TRBJ2-7
SVPGLSYEQY
>TRBV12-3/TRBV12-4|-|TRBJ1-1
ASSLSLGTEAF
>TRBV9|-|TRBJ1-2
ASSEGTGEPYGYT
>TRBV19|-|TRBJ1-5
ASSPSGDSNQPQH
>TRBV13|-|TRBJ2-3
ASSFGRRDTQY
>TRBV14|-|TRBJ2-2
ASSPRTESLAGELF
>TRBV30|-|TRBJ2-2
AWALAGGAVTGELF
>TRBV6-6|-|TRBJ1-4
ASSYTGTGGGKLF
>TRBV3-1/TRBV3-2|-|TRBJ2-5
ASSQGLGAGGPRTQY
>TRBV10-3|-|TRBJ2-2
AIARGSFGTGELF
>TRBV12-1|-|TRBJ2-1
ASSFAVTGTSGGASYNEQF
>TRBV3-1/TRBV3-2|-|TRBJ1-1
ASSLQGWGNTEAF
>TRBV10-1|-|TRBJ1-5
ASSEAQGGFGNQPQH
>TRBV27|-|TRBJ2-5
ASSLFASGGQETQY
>TRBV6-5|-|TRBJ1-1
ASSYSGGLGIAEAF
>TRBV7-9|-|TRBJ1-2
ASSPSNYRRGLGYGYT
>TRBV23-1|-|TRBJ1-5
ASNQSRPSPYQPQH
>TRBV7-2|-|TRBJ2-5
ASSLGGGGQETQY
>TRBV5-8|-|TRBJ1-1
ASTGRWLGTPEAF
>TRBV15|once|TRBJ2-3
ATSREVGMTDTQY
>TRBV30|-|TRBJ1-5
AWSGQALNQPQH
>TRBV24-1|once|TRBJ2-1
ATSDQMTGGNNEQF
>TRBV4-1|-|TRBJ2-7
ASSQPTPRPGALAHEQY
>TRBV15|once|TRBJ1-1
ATSRAGDDTEAF
>TRBV9|-|TRBJ2-3
ASSATGTAQY
>TRBV9|-|TRBJ1-2
ASSVHGAQNYGYT
>TRBV12-3/TRBV12-4|-|TRBJ1-5
ASSPTGNQPQH
>TRBV20-1|once|TRBJ1-1
SASENAEAF
>TRBV11-3|-|TRBJ2-1
ASSQWGTSRYNEQF